A selection of T cell receptor beta chains follows, all from one sample in a study of blood T cells in healthy people across ages. TCRdb re-called the 5' RACE reads through MiXCR, storing one row per CDR3 protein. The sample yields approximately 800,000 distinct CDR3 sequences, roughly three fifths seen once. The source material was blood. The receptors come from a man aged 35 to 55 in good health. The CDR3 runs from the conserved cysteine through the conserved F or W. D genes are given only for firm matches. Size tells how often a clone was seen (once, few, many) or the class of an expanded clone, and some rows leave it out.

TRBV6-5	TRBJ2-5	NA	NA	CASRTVSKETQYF	TGTGCCAGCAGAACCGTCTCAAAAGAGACCCAGTACTTC
TRBV6-2/TRBV6-3	TRBJ1-1	NA	NA	CASSYRGARNTEAFF	TGTGCCAGCAGTTACAGGGGGGCGAGGAACACTGAAGCTTTCTTT
TRBV27	TRBJ2-3	NA	TRBD2	CASSLLAGADTQYF	TGTGCCAGCAGTTTACTAGCGGGAGCAGATACGCAGTATTTT
TRBV12-3/TRBV12-4	TRBJ1-5	NA	TRBD1	CASEDRGGGQPQHF	TGTGCCAGCGAAGACAGGGGAGGAGGTCAGCCCCAGCATTTT
TRBV14	TRBJ2-1	once	NA	CASSQVRGLNEQFF	TGTGCCAGCAGCCAAGTTAGGGGATTGAATGAGCAGTTCTTC
TRBV27	TRBJ2-7	NA	NA	CASSNLGDRRNEQYF	TGTGCCAGCAGTAATCTTGGGGATCGAAGGAACGAGCAGTACTTC
TRBV12-3/TRBV12-4	TRBJ1-5	few	TRBD1	CASSLGGQGLGQPQHF	TGTGCCAGCAGTTTAGGGGGACAGGGGCTTGGACAGCCCCAGCATTTT
TRBV7-9	TRBJ2-7	NA	NA	CASSPRGREYEQYF	TGTGCCAGCAGCCCCAGGGGCAGGGAGTACGAGCAGTACTTC
TRBV14	TRBJ2-5	NA	TRBD1	CASSQSPRDREKETQYF	TGTGCCAGCAGCCAAAGCCCCCGGGACAGGGAAAAAGAGACCCAGTACTTC
TRBV15	TRBJ2-7	few	NA	CATSGGPYEQYF	TGTGCCACCAGCGGGGGTCCTTACGAGCAGTACTTC
TRBV6-2/TRBV6-3	TRBJ2-4	NA	NA	CASSYSGGRGITKNIQYF	TGTGCCAGCAGTTACTCAGGAGGCAGGGGAATAACCAAAAACATTCAGTACTTC
TRBV6-2/TRBV6-3	TRBJ2-7	few	NA	CATATGIYEQYF	TGTGCCACCGCAACAGGGATTTACGAGCAGTACTTC
TRBV12-3/TRBV12-4	TRBJ2-7	NA	NA	CASSSRVYEQYF	TGTGCCAGCAGTTCTCGGGTATACGAGCAGTACTTC
TRBV29-1	TRBJ2-1	NA	NA	CSARGAGPYNEQFF	TGCAGCGCCCGGGGGGCTGGACCCTACAATGAGCAGTTCTTC
TRBV20-1	TRBJ1-1	NA	NA	CSANKRGLNTEAFF	TGCAGTGCCAACAAAAGGGGACTGAACACTGAAGCTTTCTTT
TRBV12-3/TRBV12-4	TRBJ2-5	NA	NA	CASSSSEKETQYF	TGTGCCAGCAGTTCATCTGAAAAAGAGACCCAGTACTTC
TRBV28	TRBJ1-5	NA	NA	CASIGQVRSQPQHF	TGTGCCAGCATTGGGCAGGTGAGGAGTCAGCCCCAGCATTTT
TRBV14	TRBJ2-1	NA	NA	CASSQSGDYYNEQFF	TGTGCCAGCAGCCAAAGCGGAGACTACTACAATGAGCAGTTCTTC
TRBV21-1	TRBJ2-5	few	NA	CASSKAAGGRETQYF	TGTGCCAGCAGCAAAGCAGCAGGGGGTAGAGAGACCCAGTACTTC
TRBV28	TRBJ2-2	NA	TRBD1	CAESRATGGPNTGELFF	TGTGCCGAGTCGAGGGCTACAGGGGGCCCAAACACCGGGGAGCTGTTTTTT
TRBV29-1	TRBJ2-5	NA	NA	CSVVAGRETQYF	TGCAGCGTTGTGGCAGGGAGGGAGACCCAGTACTTC
TRBV5-6	TRBJ2-4	few	NA	CASSFRSNNLAKNIQYF	TGTGCCAGCAGCTTCAGGAGTAATAACCTAGCCAAAAACATTCAGTACTTC
TRBV27	TRBJ1-2	NA	NA	CASSPGRGIGYTF	TGTGCCAGCAGCCCCGGCAGAGGGATTGGCTACACCTTC
TRBV20-1	TRBJ1-4	NA	NA	CSARDAEKLFF	TGCAGTGCTAGAGATGCGGAAAAACTGTTTTTT
TRBV7-2	TRBJ2-5	few	TRBD2	CASSPYSSGTSEQYF	TGTGCCAGCAGCCCCTATTCTAGCGGGACGAGTGAGCAGTACTTC
TRBV6-5	TRBJ2-1	NA	NA	CASSYLGTIYNEQFF	TGTGCCAGCAGTTACCTGGGGACAATTTACAATGAGCAGTTCTTC
TRBV6-5	TRBJ1-1	NA	NA	CASSYTLDSRVSTEAFF	TGTGCCAGCAGTTACACGTTAGATAGCAGGGTGAGCACTGAAGCTTTCTTT
TRBV7-2	TRBJ1-6	NA	NA	CASSFAGFSNSPLHF	TGTGCCAGCAGCTTTGCAGGGTTTAGTAATTCACCCCTCCACTTT
TRBV6-6	TRBJ2-7	NA	TRBD2	CASSFMASGTYEQYF	TGTGCCAGCAGTTTTATGGCTAGCGGGACCTACGAGCAGTACTTC
TRBV5-6	TRBJ2-5	NA	TRBD1	CASSLAGQEETQYF	TGTGCCAGCAGCTTGGCGGGACAGGAGGAGACCCAGTACTTC
TRBV6-6	TRBJ1-4	NA	NA	CATSSLPNEKLFF	TGTGCCACGTCCTCCCTACCTAATGAAAAACTGTTTTTT
TRBV2	TRBJ2-1	NA	TRBD2	CASSSLGGRGEQFF	TGTGCCAGCAGTAGCCTGGGCGGGAGGGGTGAGCAGTTCTTC
TRBV18	TRBJ2-5	NA	NA	CASSPAREETQYF	TGTGCCAGCTCACCGGCCAGGGAGGAGACCCAGTACTTC
TRBV5-4	TRBJ2-1	NA	TRBD2	CASSSASGRALGEQFF	TGTGCCAGCAGCTCCGCTAGCGGGAGGGCCTTGGGTGAGCAGTTCTTC
TRBV18	TRBJ2-5	few	NA	CASSPPTETQYF	TGTGCCAGCTCACCACCAACAGAGACCCAGTACTTC
TRBV7-3	TRBJ2-7	NA	NA	CASSPVWFEQYF	TGTGCCAGCAGCCCGGTTTGGTTCGAGCAGTACTTC
TRBV2	TRBJ2-7	NA	NA	CASKSGTSYEQYF	TGTGCCAGCAAATCCGGGACATCCTACGAGCAGTACTTC
TRBV7-2	TRBJ2-2	NA	TRBD1	CASSPTGGPGELFF	TGTGCCAGCAGCCCAACAGGGGGCCCCGGGGAGCTGTTTTTT
TRBV7-2	TRBJ2-1	NA	TRBD2	CASSTRLAGAYNEQFF	TGTGCCAGCAGCACAAGACTAGCGGGAGCTTACAATGAGCAGTTCTTC
TRBV5-1	TRBJ1-2	NA	NA	CASSLSTGYDYGYTF	TGCGCCAGCAGCCTGAGTACAGGGTACGACTATGGCTACACCTTC
TRBV5-1	TRBJ1-6	once	TRBD1	CASSDRYGTANSPLHF	TGCGCCAGCAGCGATAGGTATGGGACAGCAAATTCACCCCTCCACTTT
TRBV27	TRBJ2-7	NA	NA	CASRGTGTLYEQYF	TGTGCCAGCAGGGGTACCGGGACACTCTACGAGCAGTACTTC
TRBV12-3/TRBV12-4	TRBJ1-2	NA	TRBD1	CASSGSGGGDYYGYTF	TGTGCCAGCAGTGGCTCAGGGGGGGGCGATTACTATGGCTACACCTTC